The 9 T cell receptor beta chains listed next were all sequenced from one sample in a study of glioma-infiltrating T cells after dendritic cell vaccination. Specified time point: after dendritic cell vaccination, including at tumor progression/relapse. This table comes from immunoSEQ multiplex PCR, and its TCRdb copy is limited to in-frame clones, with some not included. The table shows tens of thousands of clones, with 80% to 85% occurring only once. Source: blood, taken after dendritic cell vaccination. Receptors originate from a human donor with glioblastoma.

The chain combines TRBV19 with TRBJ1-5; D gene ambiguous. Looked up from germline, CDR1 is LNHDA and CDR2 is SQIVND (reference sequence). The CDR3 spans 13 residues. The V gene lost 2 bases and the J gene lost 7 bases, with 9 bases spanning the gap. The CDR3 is CASSISDYQPQHF. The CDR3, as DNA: TGTGCCAGTAGTATATCAGACTACCAGCCCCAGCATTTT.

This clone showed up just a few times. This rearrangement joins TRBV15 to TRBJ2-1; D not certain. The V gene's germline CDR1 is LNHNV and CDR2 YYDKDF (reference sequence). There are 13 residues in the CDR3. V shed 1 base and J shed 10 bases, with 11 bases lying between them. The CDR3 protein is CATSRASAVEQFF. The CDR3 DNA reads TGTGCCACCAGCAGAGCTAGTGCGGTGGAGCAGTTCTTC.

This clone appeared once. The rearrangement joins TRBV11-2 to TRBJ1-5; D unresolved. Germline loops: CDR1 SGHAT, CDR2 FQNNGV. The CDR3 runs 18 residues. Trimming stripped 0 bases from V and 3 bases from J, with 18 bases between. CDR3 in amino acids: CASSLDGGSGPFNQPQHF. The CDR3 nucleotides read TGTGCCAGCAGCTTAGACGGCGGCTCGGGTCCCTTCAATCAGCCCCAGCATTTT.

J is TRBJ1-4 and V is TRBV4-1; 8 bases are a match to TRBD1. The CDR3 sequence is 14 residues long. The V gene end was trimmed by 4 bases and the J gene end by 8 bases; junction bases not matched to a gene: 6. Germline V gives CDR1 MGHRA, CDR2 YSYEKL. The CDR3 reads CASSRTGLSEKLFF. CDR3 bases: TGCGCCAGCAGCCGGACAGGGCTTAGCGAAAAACTGTTTTTT.

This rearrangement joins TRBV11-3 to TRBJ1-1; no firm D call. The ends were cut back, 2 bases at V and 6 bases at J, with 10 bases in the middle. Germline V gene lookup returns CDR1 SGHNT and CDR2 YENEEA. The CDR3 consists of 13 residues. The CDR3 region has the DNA TGTGCCAGCAGCTTAAATCGGTTCGCTGAAGCTTTCTTT. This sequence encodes CASSLNRFAEAFF.

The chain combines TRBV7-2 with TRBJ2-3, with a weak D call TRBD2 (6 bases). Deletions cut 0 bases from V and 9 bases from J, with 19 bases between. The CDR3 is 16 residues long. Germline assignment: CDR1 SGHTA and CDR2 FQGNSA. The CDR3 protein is CASSLAVRSSVGTQYF. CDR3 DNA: TGTGCCAGCAGCTTAGCTGTCCGGTCTAGCGTCGGCACGCAGTATTTT.

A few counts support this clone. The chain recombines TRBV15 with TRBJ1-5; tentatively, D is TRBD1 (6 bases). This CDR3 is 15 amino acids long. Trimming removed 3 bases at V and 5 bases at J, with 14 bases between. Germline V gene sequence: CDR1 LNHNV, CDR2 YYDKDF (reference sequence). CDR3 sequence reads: CATSRQGMGDQPQHF. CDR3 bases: TGTGCCACCAGCAGGCAGGGGATGGGAGATCAGCCCCAGCATTTT.

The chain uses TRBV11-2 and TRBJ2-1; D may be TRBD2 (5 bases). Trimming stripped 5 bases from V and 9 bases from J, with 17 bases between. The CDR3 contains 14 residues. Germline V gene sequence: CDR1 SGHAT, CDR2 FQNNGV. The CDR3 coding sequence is TGTGCCAGCAGCCCCCCAGAGGGTTCGGTTGAGCAGTTCTTC. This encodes CASSPPEGSVEQFF.

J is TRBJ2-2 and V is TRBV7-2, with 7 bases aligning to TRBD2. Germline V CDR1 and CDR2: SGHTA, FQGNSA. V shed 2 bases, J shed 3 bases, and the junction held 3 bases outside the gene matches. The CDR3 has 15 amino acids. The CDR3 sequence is CASSLRGGHTGELFF. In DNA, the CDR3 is TGTGCCAGCAGCTTAAGGGGAGGGCACACCGGGGAGCTGTTTTTT.